These 30 T cell receptor beta chains came from one sample sequenced in a study of T cell changes during pregnancy in multiple sclerosis. Profiling relied on immunoSEQ multiplex PCR, and the TCRdb table lists in-frame clones only, not all of them. The sample lists 44,000 or so clones; under 90% were seen once. The sample consisted of peripheral blood, taken in the first trimester of pregnancy. The receptors were gathered from a female donor in good health, enrolled as a control in a pregnancy study.

The V and J genes are TRBV27 and TRBJ2-7; 7 bases align to TRBD2. The CDR3 contains 18 residues. Germline V gene sequence: CDR1 MNHEY, CDR2 SMNVEV (reference sequence). V dropped 6 bases and J dropped 2; count of bases not matched to a gene: 19. This chain's CDR3 is CASRGTPPWSGATYEQYF. CDR3 nucleotide sequence: TGTGCCAGCAGAGGCACCCCGCCGTGGAGCGGGGCAACCTACGAGCAGTACTTC.

Here the CDR3 DNA reads TGCGCCAGCAGCCAAGTTCCCGGGACTAGCGACACAGATACGCAGTATTTT. It translates to CASSQVPGTSDTDTQYF. This chain joins TRBV4-3 and TRBJ2-3, with 10 nucleotides matching TRBD2. The length of the CDR3 is 17 residues. Germline V gene data show CDR1 as LGHNA and CDR2 as YSLEER. With V trimmed by 1 base and J by 2 bases, 6 bases remained unmatched.

The chain has TRBV28 and TRBJ2-5; 13 nucleotides align to TRBD2. The germline V gene has CDR1 MDHEN and CDR2 SYDVKM. This CDR3 region has 14 residues. The V and J ends lost 5 bases and 9 bases, in that order; junction bases with no gene match: 6. In nucleotides, the CDR3 is TGTGCCAGCAGTGTAGGACTAGCGGGAGTGGCCCAGTACTTC. It encodes CASSVGLAGVAQYF.

This chain joins TRBV5-1 and TRBJ2-5; TRBD2 matches at 14 bases. From germline, CDR1 is SGHRS and CDR2 YFSETQ. This CDR3 region has 18 residues. V gave up 0 bases and J gave up 3 bases; unmatched junction bases: 7. The CDR3 coding sequence is TGCGCCAGCAGCTTGGTAGGCTTGACTAGCGGGGGGGAAGAGACCCAGTACTTC. Protein: CASSLVGLTSGGEETQYF.

Details on this clone: The junction departs from germline at one end; a sequencing error may be responsible. This chain uses TRBV7-7 with TRBJ2-5, with a tentative D call TRBD1 (5 bases). The germline gives CDR1 SSHAT, CDR2 FNYEAQ (reference sequence). The CDR3 contains 15 residues. CDR3 sequence reads: CASSSQGTAEETQYF. CDR3 nucleotide sequence: TGTGCTAGCAGCTCGCAGGGCACTGCCGAAGAGACCCAGTACTTC.

This sequence joins TRBV18 and TRBJ1-5; maybe TRBD1 (6 bases). The germline V gene has CDR1 KGHSH and CDR2 LQKENI. The CDR3 is made up of 13 amino acids. V gave up 4 bases and J gave up 4 bases, with 8 bases separating them. The CDR3 sequence is CASSQQGNQPQHF. The CDR3 nucleotides are TGTGCCAGCTCACAACAGGGTAATCAGCCCCAGCATTTT. Full variable domain (remainder filled in from reference TRBV18 and TRBJ1-5): NAGVMQNPRHLVRRRGQEARLRCSPMKGHSHVYWYRQLPEEGLKFMVYLQKENIIDESGMPKERFSAEFPKEGPSILRIQQVVRGDSAAYFCASSQQGNQPQHFGDGTRLSIL.

The rearrangement links TRBV6-7 to TRBJ1-2; D might be TRBD1 (6 bases). Being an ORF, TRBV6-7 has a function that is uncertain. This CDR3 spans 15 amino acids. Trimming stripped 6 bases from V and 4 bases from J, with 18 bases between. The CDR3 here is CASRDPDRIVYGYTF. As DNA, the CDR3 is TGTGCCAGCAGGGACCCCGACAGGATCGTCTATGGCTACACCTTC.

The rearrangement links TRBV7-3 to TRBJ2-2, with D maybe TRBD1 (5 bases). This CDR3 is built from 17 residues. Trimming left V 2 bases short and J 5 bases short, with 18 bases between. The germline gives CDR1 SGHTA, CDR2 FQGTGA. This chain's CDR3 is CASSLGWGQGGTGELFF. The CDR3, as DNA: TGTGCCAGCAGCTTAGGATGGGGCCAGGGCGGTACCGGGGAGCTGTTTTTT. Complete variable domain (other parts from reference TRBV7-3 and TRBJ2-2): GAGVSQTPSNKVTEKGKYVELRCDPISGHTALYWYRQSLGQGPEFLIYFQGTGAADDSGLPNDRFFAVRPEGSVSTLKIQRTERGDSAVYLCASSLGWGQGGTGELFFGEGSRLTVL.

This rearrangement joins TRBV15 to TRBJ1-5; D remains unclear. The V gene lost 5 bases and the J gene lost 1 base, with 15 bases spanning the gap. CDR1 is LNHNV, CDR2 YYDKDF, per germline (reference sequence). The CDR3 covers 16 residues. CDR3 region: CATSARSRGSNQPQHF. The CDR3 bases are TGTGCCACCAGCGCAAGGTCCCGAGGAAGCAATCAGCCCCAGCATTTT.

The V call is TRBV12-5, the J call TRBJ1-1, with a weak D call TRBD1 (5 bases). In germline, CDR1 is LGHNT, CDR2 FRNRAP. V lost 3 bases and J 4 bases, leaving 15 bases between the germline ends. This CDR3 has 15 residues. CDR3 sequence reads: CASGFEGRGSTEAFF. DNA of the CDR3: TGTGCTAGTGGTTTTGAGGGACGGGGGAGCACTGAAGCTTTCTTT. Full variable domain (outside the CDR3, taken from reference TRBV12-5 and TRBJ1-1): DARVTQTPRHKVTEMGQEVTMRCQPILGHNTVFWYRQTMMQGLELLAYFRNRAPLDDSGMPKDRFSAEMPDATLATLKIQPSEPRDSAVYFCASGFEGRGSTEAFFGQGTRLTVV.

The rearrangement joins TRBV9 to TRBJ2-3, with 13 bases lining up with TRBD2. V shed 5 bases and J 4 bases; nucleotides not matched to a gene: 7. The V gene's germline CDR1 is SGDLS and CDR2 YYNGEE. The CDR3 consists of 16 residues. CDR3 protein: CASSTTGLAGADTQYF. The CDR3, as DNA: TGTGCCAGCAGTACAACTGGACTAGCGGGAGCAGATACGCAGTATTTT.

V usage is TRBV7-2 and J usage is TRBJ2-7; 7 bases agree with TRBD2. CDR3 length: 12 residues. Germline values: CDR1 SGHTA, CDR2 FQGNSA. V lost 3 bases and J lost 4; bases outside the gene matches: 0. The CDR3: CASSLRGYEQYF. The CDR3 DNA reads TGTGCCAGCAGCTTGCGGGGGTACGAGCAGTACTTC.

The chain employs TRBV5-1 and TRBJ2-1, with 10 bases fitting TRBD2. In germline, CDR1 is SGHRS, CDR2 YFSETQ. The CDR3 sequence is 19 residues long. V lost 0 bases, J lost 2 bases, and 11 bases stayed unmatched. CDR3 DNA sequence: TGCGCCAGCAGCTTGGCCCAGCTTAGCGGGGGGAAGCCCTACAATGAGCAGTTCTTC. Protein product: CASSLAQLSGGKPYNEQFF.

The J gene is TRBJ2-3, the V gene TRBV11-2; possibly TRBD2 for D (6 bases). Germline V gene data show CDR1 as SGHAT and CDR2 as FQNNGV. The length of the CDR3 is 16 residues. The V end was cut by 5 bases, the J end by 0 bases, with 15 bases between. The DNA of the CDR3 is TGTGCCAGCAGCCCGCGGCGGGACCCTAGCACAGATACGCAGTATTTT. Protein: CASSPRRDPSTDTQYF. The full variable domain, rest sourced from reference TRBV11-2 and TRBJ2-3, is EAGVAQSPRYKIIEKRQSVAFWCNPISGHATLYWYQQILGQGPKLLIQFQNNGVVDDSQLPKDRFSAERLKGVDSTLKIQPAKLEDSAVYLCASSPRRDPSTDTQYFGPGTRLTVL.

This rearrangement joins TRBV28 to TRBJ2-7; maybe TRBD1 (5 bases). The V gene's germline CDR1 is MDHEN and CDR2 SYDVKM. The CDR3 totals 17 residues. V was cut by 6 bases and J by 0 bases, with 21 bases left in between. The CDR3 DNA is TGTGCCAGCAGCCGGTTGGCCGACAGCCGGTTCTCCTACGAGCAGTACTTC. Translated: CASSRLADSRFSYEQYF. Full variable domain (outside the CDR3, taken from reference TRBV28 and TRBJ2-7): DVKVTQSSRYLVKRTGEKVFLECVQDMDHENMFWYRQDPGLGLRLIYFSYDVKMKEKGDIPEGYSVSREKKERFSLILESASTNQTSMYLCASSRLADSRFSYEQYFGPGTRLTVT.

This clone was found once. J is TRBJ2-1 and V is TRBV12-2; the DNA was not compared with TRBD2, the D call given in the table. TRBV12-2 is labeled a pseudogene. This CDR3 contains 18 residues. The CDR3 DNA follows: TGTGCAAGTCGCCCCTACATCACCGGGACTAGCAGAACCAATGAGCAGTTCTTC. Translation: CASRPYITGTSRTNEQFF.

CDR3 sequence (DNA): TGTGCCAGCAGCTTAAACGGTCCCTCGACCCAGTACTTC. Translating it yields CASSLNGPSTQYF. The V call is TRBV11-2, the J call TRBJ2-5; D unclear. V was cut by 2 bases and J by 7 bases, with 11 bases left in between. Germline CDR1 is SGHAT and CDR2 is FQNNGV. The CDR3 runs 13 residues.

This clone was detected once. The J gene is TRBJ1-5, the V gene TRBV28, with D tentatively TRBD1 (5 bases). Trimming shortened V by 2 bases and J by 6 bases, and 14 bases separated the two germline ends. This CDR3 region has 15 residues. CDR1 is MDHEN and CDR2 is SYDVKM in the germline V gene. CDR3 coding DNA: TGTGCCAGCAGTTTAGTTTGGGGCCTAGGTCAGCCCCAGCATTTT. Amino acid sequence: CASSLVWGLGQPQHF.

A single count supports this clone. The CDR3 region is CASKGQGTDTQYF. The CDR3, as DNA: TGTGCCAGTAAGGGACAGGGCACAGATACGCAGTATTTT. The V call is TRBV19, the J call TRBJ2-3; 8 bases are a match to TRBD1. V gave up 7 bases and J gave up 1 base; unmatched junction bases: 1. This CDR3 has 13 residues. From germline, CDR1 is LNHDA and CDR2 SQIVND (reference sequence). The whole variable domain, filled in from reference TRBV19 and TRBJ2-3, reads DGGITQSPKYLFRKEGQNVTLSCEQNLNHDAMYWYRQDPGQGLRLIYYSQIVNDFQKGDIAEGYSVSREKKESFPLTVTSAQKNPTAFYLCASKGQGTDTQYFGPGTRLTVL.

CDR3 residues: CSLSPETSGRINEQFF. CDR3 DNA: TGCAGCTTGAGCCCCGAAACTAGCGGGAGAATAAATGAGCAGTTCTTC. The chain uses TRBV29-1 and TRBJ2-1; 11 nucleotides line up with TRBD2. Trimming cost V 8 bases and J 7 bases; bases outside gene matches: 16. Per germline, CDR1 SQVTM and CDR2 ANQGSEA. The CDR3 consists of 16 residues.

This chain links TRBV13 with TRBJ1-1, with D unclear. The CDR3 consists of 14 residues. V was cut by 2 bases and J by 3 bases, with 10 bases left in between. Germline lookup yields CDR1 PRHDT and CDR2 FYEKMQ (reference sequence). CDR3 sequence reads: CASSLPLGHTEAFF. CDR3 sequence (DNA): TGTGCCAGCAGCTTACCCCTTGGGCACACTGAAGCTTTCTTT.

The genes are TRBV5-1 and TRBJ2-2, with 11 bases lining up with TRBD1. Losses at the gene ends were 7 bases for V and 2 bases for J; bases not matched to a gene: 10. CDR1 is SGHRS and CDR2 is YFSETQ in the germline V gene. This CDR3 contains 17 residues. The CDR3 loop reads CASAFGTGGRNTGELFF. CDR3 bases: TGCGCCAGCGCCTTCGGGACAGGGGGGCGAAACACCGGGGAGCTGTTTTTT.

This clone was observed a single time. The genes are TRBV9 and TRBJ2-3; TRBD1 might be the D (6 bases). V dropped 4 bases and J dropped 0 bases, with 15 bases sitting between them. The CDR3 totals 16 residues. CDR1 and CDR2 (germline): SGDLS, YYNGEE. In nucleotides, the CDR3 is TGTGCCAGCAGCTCAACAGGGAATCCTAGCACAGATACGCAGTATTTT. It is translated as CASSSTGNPSTDTQYF.

The rearrangement uses TRBV2 and TRBJ1-2, with 9 bases aligning to TRBD1. Germline values: CDR1 SNHLY, CDR2 FYNNEI. Trimming took 6 bases from V and 8 from J; bases not matched to a gene: 10. The CDR3 runs to 14 residues. CDR3 loop: CASSPKTGGGGYTF. Here the CDR3 DNA reads TGTGCCAGCAGCCCGAAGACAGGGGGAGGAGGCTACACCTTC.

CDR3 residues: CASSTNGQRRDQPQHF. CDR3 DNA: TGTGCCAGCAGCACGAATGGGCAGCGGAGGGATCAGCCCCAGCATTTT. The V and J genes are TRBV7-2 and TRBJ1-5; D is ambiguous. The V end was cut by 5 bases, the J end by 5 bases, with 19 bases between. The CDR3 runs 16 residues. Per the germline V gene, CDR1 is SGHTA and CDR2 is FQGNSA.

The table lists this clone with a few counts. J is TRBJ1-1 and V is TRBV6-1; no clear D. The CDR3 spans 10 residues. Trimming pared 6 bases from V and 4 bases from J, leaving 3 bases between. Per germline, CDR1 MNHNS and CDR2 SASEGT. In DNA, the CDR3 is TGTGCCAGCAGGCGCACTGAAGCTTTCTTT. Protein product: CASRRTEAFF.

The V gene is TRBV20-1, the J gene TRBJ2-3; 7 bases line up with TRBD2. This CDR3 has 11 residues. Trimming removed 6 bases from V and 6 bases from J; junction bases left unmatched: 3. CDR1 DFQATT and CDR2 SNEGSKA come from the germline V gene (reference sequence). The CDR3: CSAQRGDTQYF. DNA of the CDR3: TGCAGTGCCCAGCGGGGCGATACGCAGTATTTT.

The CDR3 region is CSARRTDTQYF. The CDR3, as DNA: TGCAGTGCCCGTCGGACAGATACGCAGTATTTT. The genes are TRBV20-1 and TRBJ2-3, with D unresolved. Trimming took 6 bases from V and 3 from J, leaving 7 bases between them. In germline, CDR1 is DFQATT, CDR2 SNEGSKA (reference sequence). The CDR3 sequence is 11 residues long.

V and J are TRBV7-3 and TRBJ2-5; possible D gene TRBD2, 5 bases. Germline CDR1 SGHTA, CDR2 FQGTGA. V gave up 5 bases and J gave up 5 bases, with 15 bases separating them. The CDR3 totals 14 residues. CDR3 region: CASSRTAGGETQYF. CDR3 sequence (DNA): TGTGCCAGCAGCCGGACTGCCGGCGGGGAGACCCAGTACTTC.

The chain uses TRBV29-1 and TRBJ2-7; the D gene is possibly TRBD1 (6 bases). V lost 6 bases and J 3 bases, leaving 18 bases between the germline ends. CDR3 length equals 14 residues. Germline lookup yields CDR1 SQVTM and CDR2 ANQGSEA. The CDR3 DNA is TGCAGCGTGGCTGGCCTTACAGGGCTCTACGAGCAGTACTTC. Encoded protein: CSVAGLTGLYEQYF.